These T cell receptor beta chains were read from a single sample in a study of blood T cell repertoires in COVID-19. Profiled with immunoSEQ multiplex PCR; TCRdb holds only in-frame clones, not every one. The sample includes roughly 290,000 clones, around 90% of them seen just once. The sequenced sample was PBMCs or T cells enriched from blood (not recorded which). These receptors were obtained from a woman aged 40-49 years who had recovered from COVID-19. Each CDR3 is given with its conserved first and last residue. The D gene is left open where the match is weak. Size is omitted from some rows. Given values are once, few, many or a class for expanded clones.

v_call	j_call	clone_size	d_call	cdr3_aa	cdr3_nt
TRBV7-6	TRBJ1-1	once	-	CASSFLSGVVTEAFF	TGTGCCAGCAGCTTCCTCTCAGGGGTTGTCACTGAAGCTTTCTTT
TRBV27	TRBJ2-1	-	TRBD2	CASSTDSSGKNLEQFF	TGTGCCAGCAGTACCGATTCTAGCGGGAAAAATCTTGAGCAGTTCTTC
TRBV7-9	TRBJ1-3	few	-	CASSLGRQRTNTIYF	TGTGCCAGCAGCTTAGGACGACAGAGGACAAACACCATATATTTT
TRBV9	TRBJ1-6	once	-	CASSVGQFNSPLHF	TGTGCCAGCAGCGTAGGGCAGTTTAATTCACCCCTCCACTTT
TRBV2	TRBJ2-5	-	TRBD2	CASSAGLAVETQYF	TGTGCCAGCAGCGCCGGACTAGCGGTCGAGACCCAGTACTTC
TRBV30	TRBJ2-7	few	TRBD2	CAWSGGGEQYF	TGTGCCTGGAGTGGCGGGGGCGAGCAGTACTTC
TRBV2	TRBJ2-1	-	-	CASTSSRGGQFF	TGTGCCAGCACCTCTTCTAGAGGAGGGCAGTTCTTC
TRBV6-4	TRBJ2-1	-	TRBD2	CASSELAGVSFGQFF	TGTGCCAGCAGTGAATTGGCGGGAGTGTCATTCGGGCAGTTCTTC
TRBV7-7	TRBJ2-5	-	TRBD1	CASSPATGPLGTQYF	TGTGCTAGCAGCCCGGCGACAGGGCCCCTCGGGACCCAGTACTTC
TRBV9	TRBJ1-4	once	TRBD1	CASSVGNRGQINEKLFF	TGTGCCAGCAGCGTAGGGAACAGGGGGCAAATTAATGAAAAACTGTTTTTT
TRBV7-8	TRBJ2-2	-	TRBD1	CASSGDSPNTGELFF	TGTGCCAGCAGCGGGGACAGCCCGAACACCGGGGAGCTGTTTTTT
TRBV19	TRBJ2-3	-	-	CASSPQGFADTQYF	TGTGCCAGTAGTCCCCAGGGGTTCGCAGATACGCAGTATTTT
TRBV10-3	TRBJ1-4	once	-	CAISEDGYEKLFF	TGTGCCATCAGTGAGGACGGGTATGAAAAACTGTTTTTT
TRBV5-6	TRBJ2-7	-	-	CASSLMVRSYEQYF	TGTGCCAGCAGCTTAATGGTCCGGTCCTACGAGCAGTACTTC
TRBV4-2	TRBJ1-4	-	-	CASSAAVSNEKLFF	TGTGCCAGCAGCGCGGCTGTCTCGAATGAAAAACTGTTTTTT
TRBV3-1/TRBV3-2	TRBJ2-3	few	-	CASSQGERIRTDTQYF	TGTGCCAGCAGCCAAGGGGAGCGGATCCGCACAGATACGCAGTATTTT
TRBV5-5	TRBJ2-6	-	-	CASSWDTGANVLTF	TGTGCCAGCAGTTGGGACACGGGGGCCAACGTCCTGACTTTC
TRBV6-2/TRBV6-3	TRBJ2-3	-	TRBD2	CASSTPPSGRFTDTQYF	TGTGCCAGCAGCACTCCTCCGAGCGGGAGATTCACAGATACGCAGTATTTT
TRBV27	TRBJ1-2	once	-	CASSARPRSEGGYTF	TGTGCCAGCAGTGCCAGACCTAGGAGCGAGGGTGGCTACACCTTC
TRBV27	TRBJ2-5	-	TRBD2	CASSWKRGQETQYF	TGTGCCAGCAGTTGGAAGCGGGGGCAAGAGACCCAGTACTTC
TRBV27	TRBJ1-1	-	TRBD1	CASRRTGNTEAFF	TGTGCCAGCAGGCGGACAGGGAACACTGAAGCTTTCTTT
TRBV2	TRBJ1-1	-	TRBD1	CASRKEQGANTEAFF	TGTGCCAGCAGGAAAGAACAGGGGGCGAACACTGAAGCTTTCTTT
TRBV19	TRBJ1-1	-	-	CASSFRGGTNTEAFF	TGTGCCAGTAGTTTTAGGGGGGGGACGAACACTGAAGCTTTCTTT
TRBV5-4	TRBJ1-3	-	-	CASSAGIGDTIYF	TGTGCCAGCAGCGCCGGAATCGGAGACACCATATATTTT
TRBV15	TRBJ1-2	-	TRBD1	CATSSPGQGNYGYTF	TGTGCCACCAGCAGCCCGGGACAGGGTAACTATGGCTACACCTTC
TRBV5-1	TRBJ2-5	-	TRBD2	CASSSTTSGGETQYF	TGCGCCAGCAGCTCCACTACTAGCGGGGGAGAGACCCAGTACTTC
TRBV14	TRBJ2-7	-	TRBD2	CASSVAGGRASEQYF	TGTGCCAGCAGTGTGGCGGGCGGGAGGGCCTCCGAGCAGTACTTC
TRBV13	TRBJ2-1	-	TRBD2	CASSAGTSGPYNEQFF	TGTGCCAGCAGCGCGGGGACTAGCGGACCCTACAATGAGCAGTTCTTC
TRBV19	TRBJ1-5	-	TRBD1	CASSKTGGNQPQHF	TGTGCCAGTAGCAAGACAGGGGGTAATCAGCCCCAGCATTTT
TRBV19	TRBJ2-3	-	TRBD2	CASSMGLAGGQGDTQYF	TGTGCCAGTAGTATGGGGTTGGCGGGGGGGCAGGGAGATACGCAGTATTTT
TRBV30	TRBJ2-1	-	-	CAWSFSVWEQFF	TGTGCCTGGAGTTTTAGCGTGTGGGAGCAGTTCTTC
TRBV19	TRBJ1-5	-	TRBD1	CASTQTGLGSNQPQHF	TGTGCCAGTACTCAGACAGGGTTGGGCAGCAATCAGCCCCAGCATTTT
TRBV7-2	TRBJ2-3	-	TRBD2	CASSLGGGRPSTDTQYF	TGTGCCAGCAGCTTAGGGGGCGGGAGGCCCAGCACAGATACGCAGTATTTT
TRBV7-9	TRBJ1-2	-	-	CASSLSNRGIYGYTF	TGTGCCAGCAGCCTCAGTAACCGGGGGATCTATGGCTACACCTTC
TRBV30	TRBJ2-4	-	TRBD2	CAWGLAGGLGKNIQYF	TGTGCCTGGGGACTAGCGGGGGGGCTGGGCAAAAACATTCAGTACTTC
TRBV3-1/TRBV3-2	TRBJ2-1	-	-	CASSLVNEQFF	TGTGCCAGCAGCCTCGTGAATGAGCAGTTCTTC